The sequence of this TCR beta chain was determined in a study of T cell responses to AZD1222 COVID-19 vaccine. Study-level results: At baseline, seropositivity was found in only a handful of AZD1222 recipients.

The assay was immunoSEQ multiplex PCR, and TCRdb's table has in-frame clones only and misses some. The sample includes more than 120,000 clones, approximately 90% of them seen just once. On this clone: The antigen remains undetermined.

Looked up from germline, CDR1 is MNHEY and CDR2 is SMNVEV (reference sequence). This CDR3 has 14 residues. Trimming took off 6 bases at V and 6 bases at J, with 18 bases between the two ends. The sequences come from peripheral blood, collected 28 days after the second AZD1222 dose. The clonotype originates from an adult who received the AZD1222 COVID-19 vaccine. The gene calls are TRBV27 and TRBJ2-7, with a weak D call TRBD1 (6 bases). The CDR3 region is CASSLRTDGIEQYF. The CDR3 region has the DNA TGTGCCAGCAGCCTCAGGACAGACGGCATCGAGCAGTACTTC.